This T cell receptor beta chain appears in the sequencing data of a study of control samples from healthy donors and cancer patients. Trimming left V 4 bases short and J 7 bases short, with 20 bases between. This CDR3 is 15 amino acids long. The V gene's germline CDR1 is SGHRS and CDR2 YFSETQ. Measured with immunoSEQ multiplex PCR; TCRdb has only the in-frame clones, and not every one. The sample carries about 140,000 clones, 90% to 95% recorded once. The chain uses TRBV5-1 and TRBJ1-2; tentative D call: TRBD1 (6 bases). The sample taken for sequencing was blood. The receptor comes from a man aged 35 to 55 in good health. CDR3 DNA sequence: TGCGCCAGCAGCGATCAGTACAGGGAGGTCTCTGGCTACACCTTC. Encoded protein: CASSDQYREVSGYTF.